This is a list of T cell receptor beta chains from one sample in a study of blood T cell repertoires in COVID-19. Libraries were prepared by immunoSEQ multiplex PCR; TCRdb keeps only in-frame clonotypes and omits some of them. Here the sample spans fewer than 250,000 clones, more than 80% being singletons. Sequencing input: peripheral blood. The receptors come from a human donor in a cohort sampled during active COVID-19. Both conserved end residues are part of each CDR3.

TRBJ2-3 TRBV6-5 CASMRASTDTQYF
TRBJ1-1 TRBV7-9 CASSLTGQDSAFF
TRBJ2-7 TRBV4-1 CASSHLTGGVMSYEQYF
TRBJ2-7 TRBV2 CASIYRAGYEQYF
TRBJ2-3 TRBV5-5 CASREGDTQYF
TRBJ1-2 TRBV5-1 CASSPSPGQLNYGYTF
TRBJ1-2 TRBV28 CASVDTNYGYTF
TRBJ2-7 TRBV19 CASSKGLAGNKEQYF
TRBJ2-7 TRBV28 CASSLYDRAYEQYF
TRBJ2-3 TRBV27 CASSLLGRGTDTQYF
TRBJ1-2 TRBV2 CASSDQGISYGYTF
TRBJ2-1 TRBV7-9 CASSLSGGNNEQFF
TRBJ2-3 TRBV6-4 CASKTTSGADTQYF
TRBJ2-7 TRBV7-2 CASSLAVAPPYEQYF
TRBJ2-2 TRBV5-6 CASSRTTSGNTGELFF
TRBJ2-6 TRBV5-4 CASSLVVGGSGANVLTF
TRBJ2-3 TRBV5-5 CASSQGLAGGIDTQYF
TRBJ1-2 TRBV10-1 CASSESREGYTF
TRBJ2-7 TRBV2 CATALQGDLYEQYF
TRBJ2-1 TRBV11-2 CASSLEGGVDEQFF
TRBJ2-7 TRBV27 CASSSQGGGRSLGEQYF
TRBJ2-1 TRBV3-1/TRBV3-2 CASSQGRGVEQFF
TRBJ1-5 TRBV7-9 CASSLGDITAQHF
TRBJ1-3 TRBV6-5 CASTSSANSGNTIYF
TRBJ1-1 TRBV19 CASSAARVVGLNTEAFF
TRBJ2-3 TRBV6-4 CASSDSASGGGTDTQYF
TRBJ2-1 TRBV24-1 CATSEVRGGTSVREQFF